This TCR beta chain emerged from a study of Ad26.COV2.S vaccination and SARS-CoV-2 variants. Study at large: As a participant in COV1001, the donor was in the Ad26.COV2.S trial arm. Dosing was one shot or two shots 56 days apart.

This clone was recorded a few times. The antigen is unknown. TCRdb keeps only in-frame clones here, not all; method: immunoSEQ multiplex PCR. The sample contains around 420,000 clones, around 87% of which appear only once. Study-level findings and limits: The study found similar non-spike TCR breadth in vaccine and placebo recipients. Spike-specific TCR breadth in vaccine recipients exceeded that seen in placebo recipients.

The treatment denotes: approximately 18 received Ad26.COV2.S at low or high dose, single or two shots; about five received placebo; per-sample allocation not given. Following the first vaccine or placebo injection, samples were taken on day 63. The CDR3 spans 16 residues. The germline V and J ends were trimmed by 3 bases and 2 bases, with 17 bases remaining between them. Germline CDR1 is WNHNN and CDR2 is SYGVQD (reference sequence). This rearrangement joins TRBV10-1 to TRBJ2-7, with D hard to call. Specimen: peripheral blood, collected in a trial of Ad26.COV2.S vaccine versus placebo. This clonotype was obtained from a person aged 18-65 years who received the Ad26.COV2.S COVID-19 vaccine or a placebo. The CDR3 sequence is CASSDPSGSATYEQYF. DNA of the CDR3: TGCGCCAGCAGTGATCCCTCCGGGTCGGCAACCTACGAGCAGTACTTC.